The clone carrying this T cell receptor beta chain was seen ten or more times. Antigen specificity is unknown. TCRdb itself ran the reads through MiXCR, one entry per CDR3 protein. The sample has 120,000 to 150,000 distinct CDR3 sequences, 5% to 6.5% seen once. The data are from a study of T cell repertoires in cytomegalovirus infection. In the study overall: From public TCR beta signatures came an indication of both CMV infection and matching HLA type.

Findings and limits, study-wide: HLA-C-restricted, CMV-specific TCR beta clonotypes were dominant ex vivo. CMV carriers with the relevant HLA were identified by cumulative public TCR beta family frequency.

From germline, CDR1 is SGHAT and CDR2 FQNNGV. After removal of 4 bases from V and 1 base from J, the junction contained 8 bases not matched to a gene. There are 16 residues in the CDR3. The specimen sequenced was PBMCs. The rearrangement uses TRBV11-2 and TRBJ2-7; 9 bases align to TRBD1. This sequence originates from a human donor in good health (CMV status not recorded). Some clones in this sample may be carry-over from other donors' samples. The CDR3 here is CASSSFPQGASYEQYF. DNA for the CDR3: TGTGCCAGCAGCTCATTCCCACAGGGGGCTTCCTACGAGCAGTACTTC.